One and the same sample provided the 21 T cell receptor beta chains below, sequenced in a study of shared clonotypes between healthy human individuals. The repertoire was sequenced with immunoSEQ multiplex PCR; TCRdb's copy has only in-frame clones and lacks some. In the table there are fewer than 2.5 million clones, approximately 93% of which are singletons. The sequenced sample consisted of naive CD4+ T cells from PBMCs. The subset was: CD45RA+ positively selected. The receptors derive from a man between 18 and 35 years old in good health. Some clones in this sample may be carry-over from other donors' samples.

Notes on this clone: The sample has other DNA sequences that encode this CDR3 too. This sequence joins TRBV5-1 and TRBJ1-2; D uncertain. Germline CDR1 and CDR2: SGHRS and YFSETQ. This CDR3 contains 13 residues. Trimming pared 4 bases from V and 0 bases from J, leaving 7 bases between. CDR3 sequence: CASSLDSNYGYTF. In DNA, the CDR3 is TGCGCCAGCAGCCTCGATTCTAACTATGGCTACACCTTC.

The chain links TRBV5-6 to TRBJ1-1; weak D call: TRBD1 (5 bases). The CDR3 spans 17 residues. Germline V gene data show CDR1 as SGHDT and CDR2 as YYEEEE. Between the trimmed V and J ends, which lost 0 bases and 1 base, there was a span of 16 bases. This chain's CDR3 is CASSLVDTPGKNTEAFF. The CDR3 DNA sequence: TGTGCCAGCAGCTTGGTGGATACCCCAGGGAAGAACACTGAAGCTTTCTTT.

The rearrangement joins TRBV9 to TRBJ2-5; the D gene is possibly TRBD1 (6 bases). Germline CDR1 SGDLS, CDR2 YYNGEE. Deletions cut 2 bases from V and 7 bases from J, with 15 bases between. The CDR3 runs 14 residues. The CDR3 is CASSVEQGPGTQYF. The CDR3 DNA is TGTGCCAGCAGCGTTGAACAGGGCCCAGGGACCCAGTACTTC.

The V call is TRBV7-2, the J call TRBJ2-3, with D perhaps matching TRBD2 (6 bases). CDR3 length: 16 residues. Germline V gene sequence: CDR1 SGHTA, CDR2 FQGNSA. Trimming took 5 bases from V and 4 from J, leaving 19 bases between them. The CDR3 DNA is TGTGCCAGCAGCGTCTTGGCGCTAGCGTTCCCAGATACGCAGTATTTT. It specifies CASSVLALAFPDTQYF.

The V and J genes are TRBV6-4 and TRBJ1-2; 7 bases align to TRBD1. V lost 2 bases, J lost 6 bases, and 0 bases stayed unmatched. Germline CDR1 reads MRHNA; CDR2 reads SNTAGT. CDR3 size: 12 residues. CDR3 sequence: CASSDRGHGYTF. CDR3 sequence (DNA): TGTGCCAGCAGTGACAGGGGGCATGGCTACACCTTC.

The chain recombines TRBV25-1 with TRBJ2-3; tentative D call: TRBD2 (5 bases). The V end lost 0 bases, the J end lost 4 bases, and 17 bases lay between the germline ends. Germline CDR1 and CDR2: MGHDK and SYGVNS. The CDR3 runs to 17 residues. The CDR3 nucleotides are TGTGCCAGCAGTGAATATCGTACCCTCCGGGGTGCAGATACGCAGTATTTT. Its translation is CASSEYRTLRGADTQYF.

This chain connects TRBV9 to TRBJ2-1; 9 bases are a match to TRBD2. The CDR3 runs 16 residues. V lost 4 bases, J lost 1 base, and 6 bases stayed unmatched. Germline V CDR1 and CDR2: SGDLS, YYNGEE. The CDR3 is CASSFSGRGSYNEQFF. Here the CDR3 DNA reads TGTGCCAGCAGCTTTAGCGGGAGAGGATCCTACAATGAGCAGTTCTTC.

J is TRBJ2-3 and V is TRBV5-1; TRBD1 agrees at 8 bases. V shed 4 bases and J 4 bases; nucleotides not matched to a gene: 11. CDR1 and CDR2 from the germline V gene are SGHRS and YFSETQ. CDR3 length: 16 residues. CDR3 region: CASSPTGQGSADTQYF. The DNA of the CDR3 is TGCGCCAGCAGCCCAACAGGACAGGGTTCGGCAGATACGCAGTATTTT.

The rearrangement joins TRBV18 to TRBJ1-3; D gene unclear. The CDR3 is 15 amino acids. V was pared by 6 bases and J by 3 bases, with 15 bases between. Germline CDR1 and CDR2: KGHSH and LQKENI. The chain's CDR3 is CASSLSSRGGNTIYF. The CDR3 DNA reads as TGTGCCAGCTCCCTTTCCTCACGGGGTGGAAACACCATATATTTT.

This clone was picked up one time. The chain has TRBV10-1 and TRBJ2-7; 7 nucleotides agree with TRBD1. This CDR3 is 14 amino acids long. V lost 7 bases, J lost 0 bases, and 6 bases stayed unmatched. Germline CDR1 WNHNN, CDR2 SYGVQD (reference sequence). Here the CDR3 reads CASTTGAPSYEQYF. The DNA for the CDR3 is TGCGCCAGCACCACAGGGGCCCCCTCCTACGAGCAGTACTTC.

The chain joins TRBV28 to TRBJ2-1, with D possibly TRBD2 on 6 matching bases. V was cut by 1 base and J by 0 bases, with 16 bases left in between. The germline V gene encodes CDR1 MDHEN and CDR2 SYDVKM. CDR3 length: 18 residues. The CDR3 coding sequence is TGTGCCAGCAGTTTATTTGGAGGGCTCCGGGGCTCCTACAATGAGCAGTTCTTC. It specifies CASSLFGGLRGSYNEQFF.

The V call is TRBV6-5, the J call TRBJ1-2, with unresolved D. This CDR3 is 13 amino acids long. V gave up 5 bases and J gave up 4 bases, with 11 bases separating them. CDR1 is MNHEY and CDR2 is SVGAGI in the germline V gene. CDR3 amino acids: CASSKDARYGYTF. In DNA form, the CDR3 reads TGTGCCAGCAGTAAGGACGCTCGCTATGGCTACACCTTC.

V usage is TRBV19 and J usage is TRBJ2-1; tentatively, D is TRBD2 (7 bases). The V end lost 3 bases, the J end lost 7 bases, and 16 bases lay between the germline ends. The CDR3 spans 15 residues. CDR1 and CDR2 (germline): LNHDA, SQIVND (reference sequence). The DNA of the CDR3 is TGTGCCAGTAGTATCAGGGGACTAATCACGAATGAGCAGTTCTTC. This sequence encodes CASSIRGLITNEQFF.

The V gene is TRBV5-1, the J gene TRBJ2-7, with D unresolved. This CDR3 has 16 amino acids. V was cut by 1 base and J by 3 bases, with 17 bases left in between. The germline V gene has CDR1 SGHRS and CDR2 YFSETQ. The CDR3 is CASSLIGRDTLYEQYF. DNA of the CDR3: TGCGCCAGCAGCTTGATCGGGCGAGACACCCTCTACGAGCAGTACTTC.

This chain connects TRBV30 to TRBJ2-3; TRBD1 is a possible D gene (6 bases). Germline V gene sequence: CDR1 GTSNPN, CDR2 SVGIG (reference sequence). The V end lost 0 bases, the J end lost 3 bases, and 13 bases lay between the germline ends. CDR3 length equals 15 residues. The CDR3 sequence is CAWSVGGPATDTQYF. The DNA of the CDR3 is TGTGCCTGGAGTGTAGGGGGTCCGGCGACAGATACGCAGTATTTT. Using reference TRBV30 and TRBJ2-3 for the parts outside the CDR3, the full variable domain is SQTIHQWPATLVQPVGSPLSLECTVEGTSNPNLYWYRQAAGRGLQLLFYSVGIGQISSEVPQNLSASRPQDRQFILSSKKLLLSDSGFYLCAWSVGGPATDTQYFGPGTRLTVL.

The chain combines TRBV7-2 with TRBJ2-3; D remains ambiguous. V was cut by 6 bases and J by 4 bases, with 11 bases left in between. CDR1 is SGHTA and CDR2 is FQGNSA in the germline V gene. The CDR3 sequence is 13 residues long. In DNA, the CDR3 is TGTGCCAGCAGATTTTCCCCCCCAGATACGCAGTATTTT. Its translation is CASRFSPPDTQYF.

The rearrangement uses TRBV5-1 and TRBJ2-1, with 9 positions matching TRBD1. Germline V lookup: CDR1 SGHRS, CDR2 YFSETQ. This CDR3 contains 17 residues. The V segment lost 1 base and the J segment 9 bases; nucleotides outside the gene matches: 14. The CDR3 DNA reads TGCGCCAGCAGCTTGCAGGGACAGGGATTGGGCGGGATTGAGCAGTTCTTC. Protein product: CASSLQGQGLGGIEQFF. Looking up the rest from reference TRBV5-1 and TRBJ2-1 gives the full variable domain: KAGVTQTPRYLIKTRGQQVTLSCSPISGHRSVSWYQQTPGQGLQFLFEYFSETQRNKGNFPGRFSGRQFSNSRSEMNVSTLELGDSALYLCASSLQGQGLGGIEQFFGPGTRLTVL.

This clone has only one observation. The chain recombines TRBV5-6 with TRBJ1-2; D is unresolved. The CDR3 runs to 13 residues. The V gene lost 1 base and the J gene lost 4 bases, with 8 bases spanning the gap. The germline gives CDR1 SGHDT, CDR2 YYEEEE. In DNA form, the CDR3 reads TGTGCCAGCAGCTTGTTTCGCGTCTATGGCTACACCTTC. Amino acids: CASSLFRVYGYTF.

This rearrangement joins TRBV10-3 to TRBJ2-7, with 9 bases lining up with TRBD2. The CDR3 loop spans 15 amino acids. Germline assignment: CDR1 ENHRY and CDR2 SYGVKD. With V trimmed by 0 bases and J by 7 bases, 7 bases remained unmatched. The CDR3 DNA is TGTGCCATCAGTGAGTCCCGGACTAGCGTCGGGGAGCAGTACTTC. It encodes CAISESRTSVGEQYF.

The genes are TRBV2 and TRBJ2-7; TRBD1 matches 8 bases. The V gene's germline CDR1 is SNHLY and CDR2 FYNNEI. This CDR3 has 15 residues. Trimming removed 6 bases from V and 3 bases from J; junction bases left unmatched: 10. In DNA, the CDR3 is TGTGCCAGCAGGGAACTTGGACAGGGTTTCTACGAGCAGTACTTC. This encodes CASRELGQGFYEQYF.

This chain links TRBV6-5 with TRBJ2-2; 8 positions agree with TRBD1. The V and J ends lost 11 bases and 5 bases, in that order; junction bases with no gene match: 13. CDR1 is MNHEY, CDR2 SVGAGI, per germline. The CDR3 has 15 amino acids. Here the CDR3 reads CAGKAGTGLTGELFF. The CDR3 coding sequence is TGTGCCGGGAAGGCCGGGACAGGACTAACCGGGGAGCTGTTTTTT.